The 16 T cell receptor beta chains reported below all come from one sample, sequenced in a study of cytomegalovirus exposure and HLA in healthy donors. PCR amplification relied on 60 Vbeta primers (plus 13 Jbeta primers). Assay used: immunoSEQ multiplex PCR; TCRdb lists only in-frame clones, some missing. The sample contains about 120,000 clones, about three quarters of which appear only once. The sequenced sample consisted of PBMCs. The receptors stem from a woman in her forties in good health and CMV-seropositive.

In nucleotides, the CDR3 is TGTGCCAGCAGCACGAAGGGAGGGAACGGCAATCAGCCCCAGCATTTT. Translating gives CASSTKGGNGNQPQHF. The rearrangement joins TRBV5-5 to TRBJ1-5; D unresolved. Trimming stripped 4 bases from V and 2 bases from J, with 16 bases between. The germline V gene encodes CDR1 SGHKS and CDR2 YYEKEE (reference sequence). CDR3 length equals 16 residues.

The chain carries TRBV29-1 and TRBJ2-7; 8 positions agree with TRBD2. The CDR3 spans 13 residues. Germline CDR1 and CDR2: SQVTM and ANQGSEA. Trimming removed 6 bases from V and 6 bases from J; junction bases left unmatched: 10. The CDR3 protein is CSVAGLVTSEQYF. CDR3 nucleotides: TGCAGCGTCGCGGGACTAGTAACGTCCGAGCAGTACTTC.

The sample holds a few counts of this clone. The V call is TRBV18, the J call TRBJ1-6; D is undetermined. The CDR3 covers 13 residues. Deletions cut 1 base from V and 14 bases from J, with 12 bases between. Germline V gene data show CDR1 as KGHSH and CDR2 as LQKENI. In nucleotides, the CDR3 is TGTGCCAGCTCACCACTGGACTCTGAGGCCCTCCACTTT. Its translation is CASSPLDSEALHF.

The chain employs TRBV6-4 and TRBJ2-2, with TRBD2 matching 10 bases. V shed 4 bases, J shed 5 bases, and the junction held 10 bases outside the gene matches. CDR3 size: 17 residues. Germline CDR1 is MRHNA and CDR2 is SNTAGT. CDR3 coding DNA: TGTGCCAGCAGTGTGACTAGCGGGTTTCTAAAGACCGGGGAGCTGTTTTTT. It specifies CASSVTSGFLKTGELFF.

The gene calls are TRBV14 and TRBJ2-5; D may be TRBD2 (6 bases). The CDR3 totals 16 residues. Germline CDR1 SGHDN, CDR2 FVKESK. The V gene lost 2 bases and the J gene lost 5 bases, with 18 bases spanning the gap. In nucleotides, the CDR3 is TGTGCCAGCAGCCAACGAGGGACTTTTCCGAGGGAGACCCAGTACTTC. It encodes CASSQRGTFPRETQYF.

The gene calls are TRBV30 and TRBJ2-3, with D perhaps TRBD1 (7 bases). The CDR3 consists of 15 residues. Trimming stripped 0 bases from V and 4 bases from J, with 14 bases between. Germline V CDR1 and CDR2: GTSNPN, SVGIG (reference sequence). The CDR3 DNA follows: TGTGCCTGGAGTGTCTGGACAGGAGGGGCAGATACGCAGTATTTT. Translation: CAWSVWTGGADTQYF.

The rearrangement joins TRBV11-2 to TRBJ2-7, with D possibly matching TRBD2 (6 bases). Germline V gene data show CDR1 as SGHAT and CDR2 as FQNNGV. V dropped 5 bases and J dropped 6 bases, with 17 bases sitting between them. The CDR3 length is 14 residues. As DNA, the CDR3 is TGTGCCAGCAGCCTGACCGAGACTAGTTTCGAGCAGTACTTC. This translates into CASSLTETSFEQYF.

The gene calls are TRBV10-3 and TRBJ1-1; no definite D call. V was shortened by 0 bases and J by 6 bases, with 8 bases between the two germline ends. This CDR3 has 13 amino acids. Germline-derived CDR1 and CDR2 are ENHRY and SYGVKD. The CDR3 DNA sequence: TGTGCCATCAGTGAGTCTCTCCTCGCTGAAGCTTTCTTT. Residues: CAISESLLAEAFF.

The V gene is TRBV2, the J gene TRBJ1-1; D is uncertain. Germline lookup yields CDR1 SNHLY and CDR2 FYNNEI. The CDR3 extends over 13 amino acids. V was trimmed by 6 bases and J by 6 bases, leaving 14 bases between them. This CDR3 reads CASSQILEAEAFF. In DNA form, the CDR3 reads TGTGCCAGCAGCCAGATCTTGGAGGCTGAAGCTTTCTTT.

The rearrangement links TRBV5-1 to TRBJ2-2; a possible D gene is TRBD2 (6 bases). CDR1 is SGHRS, CDR2 YFSETQ, per germline. Trimming took off 0 bases at V and 0 bases at J, with 12 bases between the two ends. The CDR3 contains 17 residues. DNA of the CDR3: TGCGCCAGCAGCTTGGTACGGGGGATCTCGAACACCGGGGAGCTGTTTTTT. It codes for CASSLVRGISNTGELFF.

The chain joins TRBV30 to TRBJ1-2; no clear D. The CDR3 runs to 13 residues. V was cut by 0 bases and J by 4 bases, with 9 bases left in between. Germline values: CDR1 GTSNPN, CDR2 SVGIG (reference sequence). CDR3 DNA: TGTGCCTGGAGTGTAAGAGTTACCTATGGCTACACCTTC. As protein: CAWSVRVTYGYTF.

This chain connects TRBV14 to TRBJ2-5; 12 bases agree with TRBD2. Germline CDR1 is SGHDN and CDR2 is FVKESK. The CDR3 is made up of 16 amino acids. Trimming removed 0 bases from V and 5 bases from J; junction bases left unmatched: 4. CDR3 region: CASSQDRTSGGETQYF. In DNA, the CDR3 is TGTGCCAGCAGCCAAGATCGAACTAGCGGGGGGGAGACCCAGTACTTC.

The V gene is TRBV13, the J gene TRBJ1-3; no definite D call. V dropped 1 base and J dropped 4 bases, with 8 bases sitting between them. The germline V gene has CDR1 PRHDT and CDR2 FYEKMQ (reference sequence). The CDR3 has 14 residues. The CDR3 nucleotides read TGTGCCAGCAGCTTAGCGGGGATCGGAAACACCATATATTTT. This encodes CASSLAGIGNTIYF.

This chain links TRBV6-5 with TRBJ2-7, with 8 nucleotides matching TRBD2. This CDR3 contains 15 residues. V lost 7 bases to trimming and J lost 3 bases; unmatched junction nucleotides: 11. CDR1 MNHEY and CDR2 SVGAGI come from the germline V gene. The CDR3 bases are TGTGCCAGCACCACCCAGGCGGGGGGCTTCTACGAGCAGTACTTC. Its translation is CASTTQAGGFYEQYF.

This sequence joins TRBV9 and TRBJ2-3, with TRBD2 identical over 13 bases. The germline V gene encodes CDR1 SGDLS and CDR2 YYNGEE. V shed 2 bases and J 7 bases; nucleotides not matched to a gene: 4. This CDR3 is 15 amino acids long. CDR3 in DNA: TGTGCCAGCAGCGTCACTAGCGGGGGGGCCAATACGCAGTATTTT. This gives the protein CASSVTSGGANTQYF.

The chain has TRBV6-5 and TRBJ2-7; a possible D gene is TRBD1 (5 bases). The CDR3 runs to 12 residues. Germline assignment: CDR1 MNHEY and CDR2 SVGAGI. Trimming removed 5 bases from V and 3 bases from J, with 8 bases in between. The CDR3 loop reads CASSRRGYEQYF. The CDR3 DNA reads as TGTGCCAGCAGTCGTAGGGGCTACGAGCAGTACTTC.